These 6 T cell receptor beta chains share one sample of origin, sequenced in a study of T cells in Graves' hyperthyroidism and ophthalmopathy (dated by TCRdb to the late 2010s). Library method: multiplex PCR. Sequencing was performed on an Illumina HiSeq 2000. TCR beta CDR3 regions were amplified from RNA transcripts. For the first round of RT-PCR on the TCR CDR3, the HTBI primer set was used together with the Qiagen OneStep RT-PCR kit. TCRdb handled the public reads itself, with Q25 trimming in fastp and clone calling in MiXCR, and kept productive beta chains. Under each unique CDR3 protein, matching rows form one entry showing the most common genes and DNA. The sample data list some 800,000 distinct CDR3 sequences, and 38% of these were observed just once. The ten largest clones represent around 10% of the sample. The sequencing sample was made of blood. These receptors all come from a man younger than 35 with Graves' hyperthyroidism.

This clonotype was seen a few times. This rearrangement joins TRBV6-1 to TRBJ1-6; perhaps TRBD1 as D (5 bases). CDR3 length equals 15 residues. V gave up 1 base and J gave up 10 bases, with 14 bases separating them. Germline V lookup: CDR1 MNHNS, CDR2 SASEGT. The CDR3 spells CASSEEGQRGSPLHF. DNA for the CDR3: TGTGCCAGCAGTGAAGAAGGACAAAGAGGATCACCCCTCCACTTT.

This chain connects TRBV15 to TRBJ2-3; D is unclear. The length of the CDR3 is 12 residues. Germline loops: CDR1 LNHNV, CDR2 YYDKDF (reference sequence). V dropped 7 bases and J dropped 3 bases, with 8 bases sitting between them. The DNA for the CDR3 is TGTGCCACCAAGGACGAGACAGATACGCAGTATTTT. Translating it yields CATKDETDTQYF.

This clonotype has a handful of counts. This chain joins TRBV5-6 and TRBJ1-1; 8 nucleotides align to TRBD1. V trimming: 4 bases; J trimming: 10 bases; junction bases outside the gene matches: 12. CDR3 length: 14 residues. The germline gives CDR1 SGHDT, CDR2 YYEEEE. Here the CDR3 DNA reads TGTGCCAGCAGCACCTATGACAGGGGAGTAGGAGCTTTCTTT. Protein sequence: CASSTYDRGVGAFF.

Points on this clonotype: One end of the junction varies from germline; a read error may be responsible. The chain uses TRBV6-6 and TRBJ2-7; no definite D call. From germline, CDR1 is MNHNY and CDR2 SVGAGI (reference sequence). The CDR3 totals 11 residues. The CDR3 coding sequence is TGTGTCAGCAGTCACGCCTACGAGCAGTACTTC. Translated, it gives CVSSHAYEQYF.

This clonotype was seen at least ten times. V gene TRBV19 combines with J gene TRBJ1-6; the match to TRBD1 covers 7 bases. V lost 3 bases, J lost 10 bases, and 3 bases stayed unmatched. The germline CDR1 and CDR2 sequences are LNHDA and SQIVND (reference sequence). The CDR3 spans 13 residues. CDR3 residues: CASSMQGGSPLHF. CDR3 nucleotide sequence: TGTGCCAGTAGTATGCAGGGGGGATCACCCCTCCACTTT.

The CDR3 region is CSARDQLGELFF. CDR3 nucleotide sequence: TGCAGTGCTAGAGATCAACTCGGGGAGCTGTTTTTT. The V gene is TRBV20-1, the J gene TRBJ2-2; D uncertain. Deletions cut 0 bases from V and 7 bases from J, with 6 bases between. This CDR3 contains 12 residues. Germline CDR1 reads DFQATT; CDR2 reads SNEGSKA (reference sequence).